This record looks at one T cell receptor (beta chain) sequence and its context. The entry originates in a study of blood T cell repertoires in COVID-19. Study details: Donors in the United States, Italy and Spain gave samples during acute or convalescent COVID-19.

Per the study methods: The authors estimated nucleated cell counts from reference gene primer amplification. Generated by immunoSEQ multiplex PCR, the TCRdb table keeps only in-frame clones and is missing some. V, J and clone size are those of that table, while D and trimming were read from the DNA. The sample includes 180,000 or so clones, roughly 82% of them seen just once. Trimming took 3 bases from V and 7 from J; bases not matched to a gene: 10. CDR1 and CDR2 (germline): LNHDA, SQIVND (reference sequence). The CDR3 sequence is 16 residues long. The receptor was derived from a man aged 40-49 years with acute COVID-19. Sequenced sample: PBMCs or T cells enriched from blood (not recorded which). The gene calls are TRBV19 and TRBJ2-1; TRBD1 aligns across 9 bases. CDR3 nucleotides: TGTGCCAGTAGTATTGCGTCGGGACAGGGATGGAATGAGCAGTTCTTC. This translates into CASSIASGQGWNEQFF.